These T cell receptor beta chains were read from a single sample in a study of early stage breast cancer tumors. Sequenced by immunoSEQ multiplex PCR; TCRdb stores in-frame clones only, minus some. The table shows tens of thousands of clones, with just over 90% occurring only once. Sample: blood. Source of these receptors: a person aged 65 to 79 with breast cancer. The CDR3 runs from the conserved cysteine through the conserved F or W. Fields, in order: D gene, J gene, clone size, V gene, CDR3 DNA, CDR3 protein. A D gene is named only where the DNA matches it firmly. Rows may omit the clone size; those that give it use once, few, many or a size class.

d_gene: -; j_gene: TRBJ2-7; abundance: -; v_gene: TRBV5-6; CDR3nt: TGTGCCAGCACCACTGCACTTATAGACTCCTACGAGCAGTACTTC; CDR3aa: CASTTALIDSYEQYF
d_gene: -; j_gene: TRBJ1-1; abundance: once; v_gene: TRBV6-6; CDR3nt: TGTGCCAGCAGGAGGGGGGAGGGAACTGAAGCTTTCTTT; CDR3aa: CASRRGEGTEAFF
d_gene: -; j_gene: TRBJ2-1; abundance: -; v_gene: TRBV13; CDR3nt: TGTGCCAGCAGCTTAGTTCCAGGCAGTCAGATCTTC; CDR3aa: CASSLVPGSQIF
d_gene: -; j_gene: TRBJ2-2; abundance: -; v_gene: TRBV6-5; CDR3nt: TGTGCCAGCAGCCTACAGAGCACCGGGGAGCTGTTTTTT; CDR3aa: CASSLQSTGELFF
d_gene: TRBD2; j_gene: TRBJ2-1; abundance: -; v_gene: TRBV5-1; CDR3nt: TGCGCCAGCAGCAGAGAGGGACTAGCGAGCGGACATGAGCAGTTCTTC; CDR3aa: CASSREGLASGHEQFF
d_gene: TRBD1; j_gene: TRBJ1-1; abundance: -; v_gene: TRBV13; CDR3nt: TGTGCCAGCAGCCCAGGACAGGCCGAAGCTTTCTTT; CDR3aa: CASSPGQAEAFF
d_gene: TRBD2; j_gene: TRBJ2-7; abundance: -; v_gene: TRBV29-1; CDR3nt: TGCAGCGTTGAAGCGACTAGCGGGAGCTCCTACGAGCAGTACTTC; CDR3aa: CSVEATSGSSYEQYF
d_gene: TRBD2; j_gene: TRBJ2-3; abundance: -; v_gene: TRBV5-1; CDR3nt: TGCGCCAGCAGCGTACTAGCGGGAGGGCCAGATACGCAGTATTTT; CDR3aa: CASSVLAGGPDTQYF
d_gene: TRBD1; j_gene: TRBJ1-2; abundance: -; v_gene: TRBV7-2; CDR3nt: TGTGCCAGCAGCCCTGCAGGGGGCGCCGATGGCTACACCTTC; CDR3aa: CASSPAGGADGYTF
d_gene: -; j_gene: TRBJ1-1; abundance: -; v_gene: TRBV19; CDR3nt: TGTGCCAGTAGTATAAACAGGAACACTGAAGCTTTCTTT; CDR3aa: CASSINRNTEAFF
d_gene: -; j_gene: TRBJ2-1; abundance: few; v_gene: TRBV5-4; CDR3nt: TGTGCCAGCAGCCCGGGTGGGGGGAGCTCCTACAATGAGCAGTTCTTC; CDR3aa: CASSPGGGSSYNEQFF
d_gene: -; j_gene: TRBJ1-1; abundance: -; v_gene: TRBV29-1; CDR3nt: TGCAGCGTTGAAGGTACAGTTATGGGGAGGAAGAACACTGAAGCTTTCTTT; CDR3aa: CSVEGTVMGRKNTEAFF
d_gene: -; j_gene: TRBJ1-1; abundance: once; v_gene: TRBV25-1; CDR3nt: TGTGCCAGCAGTGAATTAACCAGGGATACTGAAGCTTTCTTT; CDR3aa: CASSELTRDTEAFF
d_gene: -; j_gene: TRBJ1-1; abundance: -; v_gene: TRBV4-3; CDR3nt: TGCGCCAGCAGCCAGATGACAGGGAACACTGAAGCTTTCTTT; CDR3aa: CASSQMTGNTEAFF
d_gene: TRBD1; j_gene: TRBJ1-5; abundance: once; v_gene: TRBV19; CDR3nt: TGTGCCAGTAGGGCTGACAGGGGGCGCAATCAGCCCCAGCATTTT; CDR3aa: CASRADRGRNQPQHF
d_gene: TRBD1; j_gene: TRBJ2-7; abundance: -; v_gene: TRBV5-1; CDR3nt: TGCGCCAGCAGCTGGGACCCGGGACAGGTGTCCTACGAGCAGTACTTC; CDR3aa: CASSWDPGQVSYEQYF
d_gene: TRBD1; j_gene: TRBJ2-6; abundance: -; v_gene: TRBV19; CDR3nt: TGTGCCAGTAGCCGAGGGACAGGGGGCGTTGGGGCCAACGTCCTGACTTTC; CDR3aa: CASSRGTGGVGANVLTF
d_gene: TRBD2; j_gene: TRBJ2-3; abundance: -; v_gene: TRBV5-1; CDR3nt: TGCGCCAGCAGCTTTTCTAGCGGGGCTAGCACAGATACGCAGTATTTT; CDR3aa: CASSFSSGASTDTQYF
d_gene: TRBD2; j_gene: TRBJ2-3; abundance: -; v_gene: TRBV11-2; CDR3nt: TGTGCCAGCAGATCCGTGACTAGCGGGAGATTCGCGCAGTATTTT; CDR3aa: CASRSVTSGRFAQYF
d_gene: TRBD2; j_gene: TRBJ2-7; abundance: -; v_gene: TRBV20-1; CDR3nt: TGCAGTGCTAGGAGCGGGGACGAGCAGTACTTC; CDR3aa: CSARSGDEQYF
d_gene: -; j_gene: TRBJ2-2; abundance: -; v_gene: TRBV5-5; CDR3nt: TGTGCCAGCAGCTTGCGGGGGGATCGACAGGCCACCGGGGAGCTGTTTTTT; CDR3aa: CASSLRGDRQATGELFF
d_gene: -; j_gene: TRBJ1-1; abundance: once; v_gene: TRBV7-2; CDR3nt: TGTGCCAGCAGCTTAGTCGGGGTTCGGGACACTGAAGCTTTCTTT; CDR3aa: CASSLVGVRDTEAFF
d_gene: -; j_gene: TRBJ2-3; abundance: -; v_gene: TRBV7-3; CDR3nt: TGTGCCAGCAGCCTCGCCCCGGTGGATACGCAGTATTTT; CDR3aa: CASSLAPVDTQYF
d_gene: -; j_gene: TRBJ1-4; abundance: -; v_gene: TRBV5-6; CDR3nt: TGTGCCAGCAGCTTGGTGACACCGTCTAATGAAAAACTGTTTTTT; CDR3aa: CASSLVTPSNEKLFF
d_gene: TRBD1; j_gene: TRBJ1-2; abundance: -; v_gene: TRBV19; CDR3nt: TGTGCCAGTAGTATTTCGACAGGGGCCTGGAGTAGTGGCTACACCTTC; CDR3aa: CASSISTGAWSSGYTF
d_gene: -; j_gene: TRBJ1-2; abundance: -; v_gene: TRBV5-4; CDR3nt: TGTGCCAGCAGCACACAGGGTAGGGGCTATGGCTACACCTTC; CDR3aa: CASSTQGRGYGYTF
d_gene: -; j_gene: TRBJ1-2; abundance: once; v_gene: TRBV4-2; CDR3nt: TGTGCCAGCAGCCAGGACCCTTCAGGGTACGGTGGCTACACCTTC; CDR3aa: CASSQDPSGYGGYTF
d_gene: -; j_gene: TRBJ2-3; abundance: -; v_gene: TRBV4-1; CDR3nt: TGCGCCAGCAGCCCCGGTTGGTCAGGGTTTAGTACAGATACGCAGTATTTT; CDR3aa: CASSPGWSGFSTDTQYF
d_gene: TRBD2; j_gene: TRBJ2-3; abundance: -; v_gene: TRBV5-1; CDR3nt: TGCGCCAGCAGCTTGGAGGGTAGCGGGAGTATAGATACGCAGTATTTT; CDR3aa: CASSLEGSGSIDTQYF
d_gene: TRBD1; j_gene: TRBJ1-2; abundance: -; v_gene: TRBV7-3; CDR3nt: TGTGCCAGCAGCCAGGGACAGGGTAATGGCTACACCTTC; CDR3aa: CASSQGQGNGYTF
d_gene: -; j_gene: TRBJ1-6; abundance: -; v_gene: TRBV14; CDR3nt: TGTGCCAGCAGCCAAGATGGCATCCGAAATAATTCACCCCTCCACTTT; CDR3aa: CASSQDGIRNNSPLHF
d_gene: -; j_gene: TRBJ2-7; abundance: -; v_gene: TRBV9; CDR3nt: TGTGCCAGCAGCGCCCATACAGTTGGCTACGAGCAGTACTTC; CDR3aa: CASSAHTVGYEQYF
d_gene: -; j_gene: TRBJ2-7; abundance: -; v_gene: TRBV25-1; CDR3nt: TGTGCCAGTCGGAGGGCCGGGTCCTACGAGCAGTACTTC; CDR3aa: CASRRAGSYEQYF
d_gene: TRBD1; j_gene: TRBJ2-2; abundance: -; v_gene: TRBV2; CDR3nt: TGTGCCAGCGGGGGACAGGGTACCGGGGAGCTGTTTTTT; CDR3aa: CASGGQGTGELFF
d_gene: -; j_gene: TRBJ1-4; abundance: -; v_gene: TRBV30; CDR3nt: TGTGCCTGGAGCACGTGGAGAGAAAAACTGTTTTTT; CDR3aa: CAWSTWREKLFF
d_gene: -; j_gene: TRBJ1-4; abundance: -; v_gene: TRBV27; CDR3nt: TGTGCCAGCAGTCTAAGGGGCAGGGGTAACGAAAAACTGTTTTTT; CDR3aa: CASSLRGRGNEKLFF
d_gene: -; j_gene: TRBJ2-7; abundance: once; v_gene: TRBV11-3; CDR3nt: TGTGCCAGCAGCTTAGGGAGAGGATCGTCCGAGCAGTACTTC; CDR3aa: CASSLGRGSSEQYF
d_gene: -; j_gene: TRBJ2-1; abundance: once; v_gene: TRBV19; CDR3nt: TGTGCCAGTAGAGGGGCTAGCTCCTACAATGAGCAGTTCTTC; CDR3aa: CASRGASSYNEQFF
d_gene: -; j_gene: TRBJ1-4; abundance: -; v_gene: TRBV19; CDR3nt: TGTGCCAGTAGGAGACAACAGGCAACTAATGAAAAACTGTTTTTT; CDR3aa: CASRRQQATNEKLFF
d_gene: -; j_gene: TRBJ2-3; abundance: -; v_gene: TRBV11-3; CDR3nt: TGTGCCAGCAGCCCAGGACAAGGCTCTAGCACAGATACGCAGTATTTT; CDR3aa: CASSPGQGSSTDTQYF